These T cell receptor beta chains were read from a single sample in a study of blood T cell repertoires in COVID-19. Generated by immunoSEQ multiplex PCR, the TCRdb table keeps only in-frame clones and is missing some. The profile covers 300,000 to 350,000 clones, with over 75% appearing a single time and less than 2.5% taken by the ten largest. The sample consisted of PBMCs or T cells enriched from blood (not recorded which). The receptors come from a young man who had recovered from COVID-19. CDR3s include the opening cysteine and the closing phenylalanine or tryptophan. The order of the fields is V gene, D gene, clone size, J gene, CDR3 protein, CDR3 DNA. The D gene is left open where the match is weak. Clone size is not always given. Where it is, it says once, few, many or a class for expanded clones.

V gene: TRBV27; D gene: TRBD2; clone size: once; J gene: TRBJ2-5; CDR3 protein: CASSSGGSSKTQYF; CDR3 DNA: TGTGCCAGCAGCTCGGGGGGGTCGTCTAAGACCCAGTACTTC
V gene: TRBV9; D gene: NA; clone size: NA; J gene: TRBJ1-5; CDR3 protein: CASSQSGTSDQPQHF; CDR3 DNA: TGTGCCAGCAGCCAATCCGGGACATCGGACCAGCCCCAGCATTTT
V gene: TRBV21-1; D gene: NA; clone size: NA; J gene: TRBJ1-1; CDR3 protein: CASSKTGGVGDTEAFF; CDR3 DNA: TGTGCCAGCAGCAAAACCGGGGGTGTCGGCGACACTGAAGCTTTCTTT
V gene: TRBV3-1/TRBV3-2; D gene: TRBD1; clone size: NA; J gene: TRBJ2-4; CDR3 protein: CASSPKETGFGIQYF; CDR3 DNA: TGTGCCAGCAGCCCAAAGGAGACAGGGTTTGGCATTCAGTACTTC
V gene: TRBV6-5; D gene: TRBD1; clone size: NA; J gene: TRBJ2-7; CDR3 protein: CASIVRDSSYEQYF; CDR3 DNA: TGTGCCAGCATCGTCCGGGACAGCTCCTACGAGCAGTACTTC
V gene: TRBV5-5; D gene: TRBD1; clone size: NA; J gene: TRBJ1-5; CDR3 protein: CASRLREGDRYSNQPQHF; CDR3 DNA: TGTGCCAGCAGATTGAGAGAGGGGGACAGGTATAGCAATCAGCCCCAGCATTTT
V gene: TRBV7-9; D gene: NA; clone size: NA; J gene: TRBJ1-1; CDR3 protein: CASSLEYRQAFF; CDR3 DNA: TGTGCCAGCAGCCTAGAGTACAGACAAGCTTTCTTT
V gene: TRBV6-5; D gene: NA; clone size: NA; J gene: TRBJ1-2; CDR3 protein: CASSKTENPYGYTF; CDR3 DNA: TGTGCCAGCAGCAAGACAGAGAATCCCTATGGCTACACCTTC
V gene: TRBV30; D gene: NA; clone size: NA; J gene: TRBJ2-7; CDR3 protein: CAWSHLQDYEQYF; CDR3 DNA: TGTGCCTGGAGCCACTTACAGGACTACGAGCAGTACTTC
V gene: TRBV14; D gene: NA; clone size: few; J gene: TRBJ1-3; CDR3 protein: CASSQSGSGNTIYF; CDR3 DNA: TGTGCCAGCAGCCAAAGCGGATCTGGAAACACCATATATTTT
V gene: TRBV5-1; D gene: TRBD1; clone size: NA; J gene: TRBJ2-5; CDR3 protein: CASSPTGVGETQYF; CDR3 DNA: TGCGCCAGCAGCCCGACAGGGGTCGGCGAGACCCAGTACTTC
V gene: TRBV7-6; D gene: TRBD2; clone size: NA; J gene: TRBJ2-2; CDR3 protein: CASSLVLAGDFNTGELFF; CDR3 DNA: TGTGCCAGCAGCTTAGTTCTAGCGGGGGACTTCAACACCGGGGAGCTGTTTTTT
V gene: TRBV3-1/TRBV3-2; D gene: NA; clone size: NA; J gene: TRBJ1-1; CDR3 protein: CASSQTTRGSTEAFF; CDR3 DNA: TGTGCCAGCAGCCAGACGACGAGGGGGAGCACTGAAGCTTTCTTT
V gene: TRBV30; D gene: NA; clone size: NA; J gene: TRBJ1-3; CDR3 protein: CAWSQTVSGNTIYF; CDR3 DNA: TGTGCCTGGAGCCAAACTGTTTCTGGAAACACCATATATTTT
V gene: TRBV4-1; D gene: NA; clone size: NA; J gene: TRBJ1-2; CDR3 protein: CASSQDWAPYGYTF; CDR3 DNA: TGCGCCAGCAGCCAAGATTGGGCCCCGTATGGCTACACCTTC
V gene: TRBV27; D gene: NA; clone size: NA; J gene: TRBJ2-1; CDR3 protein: CASSPTYGNNEQFF; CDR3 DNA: TGTGCCAGCAGTCCCACTTACGGTAACAATGAGCAGTTCTTC
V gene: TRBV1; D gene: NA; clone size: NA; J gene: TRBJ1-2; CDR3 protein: CTTTQDSYGYTF; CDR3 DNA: TGCACCACAACTCAAGACAGCTATGGCTACACCTTC
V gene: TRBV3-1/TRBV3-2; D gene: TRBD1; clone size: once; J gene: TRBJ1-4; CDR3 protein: CASSEDRGREKLFF; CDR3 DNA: TGTGCCAGCAGCGAGGACAGGGGGAGGGAAAAACTGTTTTTT
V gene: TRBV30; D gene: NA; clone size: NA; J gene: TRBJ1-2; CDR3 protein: CAWTFPGQVYGYTF; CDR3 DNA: TGTGCCTGGACCTTTCCCGGACAAGTCTATGGCTACACCTTC
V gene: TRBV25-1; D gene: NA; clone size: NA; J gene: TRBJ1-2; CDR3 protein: CASSEVGEGYTF; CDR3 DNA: TGTGCCAGCAGTGAAGTCGGGGAAGGCTACACCTTC
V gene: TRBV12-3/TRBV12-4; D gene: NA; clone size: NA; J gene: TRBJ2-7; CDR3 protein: CASSSTGAGQYF; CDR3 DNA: TGTGCCAGCAGTTCGACAGGTGCCGGGCAGTACTTC
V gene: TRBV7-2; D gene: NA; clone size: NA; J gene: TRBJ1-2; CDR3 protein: CASSLATGGNYGYTF; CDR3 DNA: TGTGCCAGCAGCCTAGCCACCGGGGGGAACTATGGCTACACCTTC
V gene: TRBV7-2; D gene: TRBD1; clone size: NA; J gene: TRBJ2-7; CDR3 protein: CASSLIQGVSYEQYF; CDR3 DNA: TGTGCCAGCAGCCTCATCCAGGGGGTCTCCTACGAGCAGTACTTC
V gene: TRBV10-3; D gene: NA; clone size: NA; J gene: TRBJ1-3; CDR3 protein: CAISESSSTGIVF; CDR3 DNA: TGTGCCATCAGTGAGTCTTCTTCTACAGGCATCGTTTTT
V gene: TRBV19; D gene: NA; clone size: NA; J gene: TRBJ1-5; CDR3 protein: CASRPTGPNSNQPQHF; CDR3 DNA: TGTGCCAGTAGACCGACAGGACCGAATAGCAATCAGCCCCAGCATTTT
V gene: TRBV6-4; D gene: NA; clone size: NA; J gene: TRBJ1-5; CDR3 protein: CASSDSGQGRQPQHF; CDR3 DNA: TGTGCCAGCAGTGATTCTGGGCAGGGTCGTCAGCCCCAGCATTTT
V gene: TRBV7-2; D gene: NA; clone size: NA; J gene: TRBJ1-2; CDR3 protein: CASSLGSGRNGYTF; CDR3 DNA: TGTGCCAGCAGCTTAGGGTCAGGGCGTAATGGCTACACCTTC
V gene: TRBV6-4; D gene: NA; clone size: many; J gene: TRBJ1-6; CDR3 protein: CASSDWSHNSPLHF; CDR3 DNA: TGTGCCAGCAGTGACTGGAGTCATAATTCACCCCTCCACTTT
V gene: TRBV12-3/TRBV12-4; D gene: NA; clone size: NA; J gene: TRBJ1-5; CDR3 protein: CASSRGNQPQHF; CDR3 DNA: TGTGCCAGCAGTCGAGGGAATCAGCCCCAGCATTTT
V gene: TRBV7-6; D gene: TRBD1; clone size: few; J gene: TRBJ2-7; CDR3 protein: CASSRQGKNSYEQYF; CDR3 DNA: TGTGCCAGCAGCCGACAGGGGAAAAACTCCTACGAGCAGTACTTC
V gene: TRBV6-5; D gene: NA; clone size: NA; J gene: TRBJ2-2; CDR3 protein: CASSKLLNTGELFF; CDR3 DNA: TGTGCCAGCAGTAAACTTCTGAACACCGGGGAGCTGTTTTTT
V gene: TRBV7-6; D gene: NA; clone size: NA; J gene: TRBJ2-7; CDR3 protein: CASSLDQGFSYEQYF; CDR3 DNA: TGTGCCAGCAGCTTAGACCAGGGATTCTCCTACGAGCAGTACTTC